One and the same sample provided the 25 T cell receptor beta chains below, sequenced in a study of shared clonotypes between healthy human individuals. Cells designated naive CD8 were CD45RO-negative and were positively selected for CCR7, with terminally differentiated effector memory CD45RA+ cells excluded. The method was immunoSEQ multiplex PCR; TCRdb's version includes in-frame clones alone and lacks a portion of them. The sample lists about 2.2 million clones, 80% to 95% occurring once. The sample was naive CD8+ T cells from PBMCs. The receptor set was obtained from a man between 18 and 35 years old in good health. Some clones in this sample may be carry-over from other donors' samples.

This sequence joins TRBV28 and TRBJ1-1; TRBD1 might be the D (6 bases). V was pared by 8 bases and J by 3 bases, with 16 bases between. CDR1 and CDR2 from the germline V gene are MDHEN and SYDVKM. The CDR3 is 14 amino acids. The CDR3, as DNA: TGTGCCAGCCAGCCGGAGGGGGGGGACACTGAAGCTTTCTTT. Translating it yields CASQPEGGDTEAFF.

The chain links TRBV29-1 to TRBJ1-1; tentatively, D is TRBD1 (5 bases). Per the germline V gene, CDR1 is SQVTM and CDR2 is ANQGSEA. The CDR3 totals 13 residues. With 5 bases removed from V and 0 bases from J, the gap between germline ends came to 10 bases. The CDR3 reads CSVRGRMNTEAFF. The DNA of the CDR3 is TGCAGCGTTCGGGGGAGAATGAACACTGAAGCTTTCTTT.

The rearrangement uses TRBV29-1 and TRBJ2-7; 7 bases align to TRBD2. Losses at the gene ends were 0 bases for V and 0 bases for J; bases not matched to a gene: 2. Germline CDR1 SQVTM, CDR2 ANQGSEA. This CDR3 has 14 residues. The DNA of the CDR3 is TGCAGCGTTGAAGATCGGGGGGACTCCTACGAGCAGTACTTC. It translates to CSVEDRGDSYEQYF.

J is TRBJ2-7 and V is TRBV4-3; possible D gene TRBD2, 6 bases. The V end lost 0 bases, the J end lost 3 bases, and 12 bases lay between the germline ends. The V gene's germline CDR1 is LGHNA and CDR2 YSLEER. This CDR3 comprises 15 residues. The CDR3 DNA reads as TGCGCCAGCAGCCAAGATCCTGGTAGCGGCTACGAGCAGTACTTC. Amino acid sequence: CASSQDPGSGYEQYF.

The chain employs TRBV4-1 and TRBJ2-2; 11 bases align to TRBD2. The CDR3 loop spans 14 amino acids. J lost 10 bases, V lost 2 bases, and 3 bases had no gene match. CDR1 and CDR2 from the germline V gene are MGHRA and YSYEKL. CDR3: CASSQRTSGQELFF. CDR3 in DNA: TGCGCCAGCAGCCAAAGGACTAGCGGGCAGGAGCTGTTTTTT.

The chain has TRBV21-1 and TRBJ2-1; whether TRBD1, the table's D call, matches the DNA was not checked. TRBV21-1 is reported as a pseudogene. CDR3 length equals 13 residues. The CDR3 DNA reads TGTGCCAGCAGGAAGGAAGACAGGGGTTGGGAGTTCTTC. Encoded protein: CASRKEDRGWEFF.

This clone was seen only once. V and J are TRBV5-4 and TRBJ1-2; 7 positions match TRBD1. CDR1 and CDR2 from the germline V gene are SGHNT and YYREEE (reference sequence). This CDR3 is 15 amino acids long. V dropped 4 bases and J dropped 3; count of bases not matched to a gene: 9. The CDR3 DNA sequence: TGTGCCAGCAGCATCGACAGGGATAGATACTATGGCTACACCTTC. Its translation is CASSIDRDRYYGYTF.

The chain is built from TRBV15 and TRBJ2-7; D call uncertain. Looked up from germline, CDR1 is LNHNV and CDR2 is YYDKDF (reference sequence). V was pared by 0 bases and J by 2 bases, with 11 bases between. This CDR3 contains 15 residues. CDR3 loop: CATSRDRKSAYEQYF. The CDR3, as DNA: TGTGCCACCAGCAGAGATCGAAAGTCTGCCTACGAGCAGTACTTC.

The chain carries TRBV9 and TRBJ2-7, with D tentatively TRBD1 (5 bases). V was shortened by 4 bases and J by 3 bases, with 14 bases between the two germline ends. The CDR3 consists of 14 residues. Per germline, CDR1 SGDLS and CDR2 YYNGEE. The CDR3 reads CASSWGGASYEQYF. The DNA for the CDR3 is TGTGCCAGCAGCTGGGGTGGGGCTAGCTACGAGCAGTACTTC.

The genes are TRBV9 and TRBJ1-1; D remains unclear. The CDR3 loop spans 17 amino acids. Germline lookup yields CDR1 SGDLS and CDR2 YYNGEE. The ends were cut back, 0 bases at V and 1 base at J, with 16 bases in the middle. CDR3 sequence: CASSVEKVPTRNTEAFF. The CDR3 region has the DNA TGTGCCAGCAGCGTAGAAAAGGTCCCAACCCGGAACACTGAAGCTTTCTTT. The full variable domain, rest sourced from reference TRBV9 and TRBJ1-1, is DSGVTQTPKHLITATGQRVTLRCSPRSGDLSVYWYQQSLDQGLQFLIQYYNGEERAKGNILERFSAQQFPDLHSELNLSSLELGDSALYFCASSVEKVPTRNTEAFFGQGTRLTVV.

V is TRBV28 and J is TRBJ2-7, with D perhaps being TRBD1 or TRBD2 (5 bases each). CDR1 MDHEN and CDR2 SYDVKM come from the germline V gene. V shed 6 bases and J shed 5 bases, with 14 bases lying between them. The CDR3 totals 13 residues. This chain's CDR3 is CASRRARGNEQYF. CDR3 DNA sequence: TGTGCCAGCAGGAGGGCGAGGGGCAACGAGCAGTACTTC.

This chain links TRBV7-9 with TRBJ1-5, with D maybe TRBD1 (6 bases). V lost 5 bases to trimming and J lost 5 bases, with 13 bases between them. The CDR3 is 14 residues long. Germline V gene lookup returns CDR1 SEHNR and CDR2 FQNEAQ (reference sequence). In DNA, the CDR3 is TGTGCCAGCAGCAACGGACAGTATGATCAGCCCCAGCATTTT. As protein: CASSNGQYDQPQHF.

The chain uses TRBV27 and TRBJ1-2; 11 nucleotides line up with TRBD1. J was trimmed by 7 bases and V by 2 bases; bases with no gene match: 9. The germline V gene has CDR1 MNHEY and CDR2 SMNVEV (reference sequence). The CDR3 sequence is 16 residues long. The DNA for the CDR3 is TGTGCCAGCAGTTTAGCTCTGGACAGGGGGCGTGGTGGCTACACCTTC. It specifies CASSLALDRGRGGYTF.

The J gene is TRBJ2-1, the V gene TRBV5-6; 7 bases fit TRBD1. Germline loops: CDR1 SGHDT, CDR2 YYEEEE. Trimming at V came to 4 bases and at J to 5 bases, leaving 12 bases not matched to a gene. The CDR3 runs to 16 residues. CDR3 DNA sequence: TGTGCCAGCAGCCCGGCGACAGGGTTAAGGGACAATGAGCAGTTCTTC. It is translated as CASSPATGLRDNEQFF.

The V and J genes are TRBV4-1 and TRBJ2-1; maybe TRBD1 (5 bases). V was clipped by 1 base and J by 1 base, with 14 bases between them. CDR3 size: 17 residues. CDR1 is MGHRA and CDR2 is YSYEKL in the germline V gene. The DNA for the CDR3 is TGCGCCAGCAGCCAAGCTAATAAGGGGATTTCCTACAATGAGCAGTTCTTC. As protein: CASSQANKGISYNEQFF.

This chain connects TRBV9 to TRBJ2-5; D is possibly TRBD2 (7 bases). The length of the CDR3 is 14 residues. The germline gives CDR1 SGDLS, CDR2 YYNGEE. Trimming shortened V by 2 bases and J by 5 bases, and 13 bases separated the two germline ends. CDR3 coding DNA: TGTGCCAGCAGCGTCGTCGGGGGGCTCGAGACCCAGTACTTC. This sequence encodes CASSVVGGLETQYF.

The rearrangement links TRBV7-3 to TRBJ2-1, with D possibly being TRBD2 (7 bases). V lost 5 bases and J 7 bases, leaving 18 bases between the germline ends. The CDR3 length is 15 residues. The germline gives CDR1 SGHTA, CDR2 FQGTGA. The CDR3 loop reads CASSLVVGGENEQFF. In DNA, the CDR3 is TGTGCCAGCAGCCTAGTAGTAGGGGGGGAAAATGAGCAGTTCTTC.

V is TRBV29-1 and J is TRBJ2-1; D ambiguous. Germline assignment: CDR1 SQVTM and CDR2 ANQGSEA. Trimming removed 0 bases at V and 0 bases at J, with 12 bases between. The CDR3 runs 16 residues. The CDR3 region is CSVEDPERSSYNEQFF. The CDR3, as DNA: TGCAGCGTTGAAGATCCAGAACGGAGCTCCTACAATGAGCAGTTCTTC.

Worth noting for this clone: In the same sample, other DNA sequences code for this CDR3. The chain uses TRBV29-1 and TRBJ2-7; D assignment may be TRBD1 or TRBD2 (5 bases each). Germline lookup yields CDR1 SQVTM and CDR2 ANQGSEA. The V and J ends lost 5 bases and 6 bases respectively, with 11 bases between them. This CDR3 is built from 11 residues. CDR3 sequence: CSVWGNGEQYF. CDR3 DNA sequence: TGCAGCGTTTGGGGGAACGGCGAGCAGTACTTC.

The chain has TRBV5-1 and TRBJ2-1; no reliable D call. Trimming left V 2 bases short and J 0 bases short, with 9 bases between. This CDR3 contains 15 residues. The germline V gene encodes CDR1 SGHRS and CDR2 YFSETQ. The CDR3 DNA follows: TGCGCCAGCAGCTTCCCGACTCACTCCTACAATGAGCAGTTCTTC. It yields the protein CASSFPTHSYNEQFF.

The CDR3 coding sequence is TGTGCCAGCAGTTTCGAGCGGGAGGTTAGAGAGCAGTTCTTC. Translation: CASSFEREVREQFF. The chain has TRBV28 and TRBJ2-1; 9 bases fit TRBD2. With 3 bases clipped from V and 10 bases from J, the junction kept 7 bases outside the gene matches. The germline CDR1 and CDR2 sequences are MDHEN and SYDVKM. The CDR3 has 14 residues. Full variable domain (rest looked up from reference TRBV28 and TRBJ2-1): DVKVTQSSRYLVKRTGEKVFLECVQDMDHENMFWYRQDPGLGLRLIYFSYDVKMKEKGDIPEGYSVSREKKERFSLILESASTNQTSMYLCASSFEREVREQFFGPGTRLTVL.

The chain links TRBV27 to TRBJ2-1; D is unresolved. The CDR3 covers 16 residues. V lost 0 bases and J 2 bases, leaving 11 bases between the germline ends. Germline CDR1 MNHEY, CDR2 SMNVEV (reference sequence). CDR3 sequence reads: CASSLSGFNPYNEQFF. The CDR3 coding sequence is TGTGCCAGCAGTTTATCGGGATTCAACCCCTACAATGAGCAGTTCTTC.

V usage is TRBV13 and J usage is TRBJ1-5; the D is unclear. The CDR3 runs 15 residues. V lost 5 bases, J lost 3 bases, and 14 bases lay in between. Germline V gives CDR1 PRHDT, CDR2 FYEKMQ (reference sequence). The CDR3 nucleotides are TGTGCCAGCAGCCCCCGGGGTCAGGTCAATCAGCCCCAGCATTTT. Amino acids: CASSPRGQVNQPQHF.

This clone was found a few times. The chain is built from TRBV5-6 and TRBJ1-4; D is ambiguous. The CDR3 totals 14 residues. Trimming pared 1 base from V and 7 bases from J, leaving 11 bases between. Per the germline V gene, CDR1 is SGHDT and CDR2 is YYEEEE. CDR3 DNA: TGTGCCAGCAGCTTGACAGTCGGTGGTGAAAAACTGTTTTTT. Translating it yields CASSLTVGGEKLFF.

The V gene is TRBV2, the J gene TRBJ2-7; no reliable D call. This CDR3 is 11 amino acids long. Germline loops: CDR1 SNHLY, CDR2 FYNNEI. V was cut by 0 bases and J by 12 bases, with 9 bases left in between. The CDR3 DNA reads TGTGCCAGCAGTGAAGCGGTCGTGATGTACTTC. Residues: CASSEAVVMYF.